Listed below are T cell receptor beta chains from one sample, sequenced in a study of T-cell memory formation after mild COVID-19. TCRdb re-analysed the 5' RACE reads in MiXCR, keeping a single row per CDR3 protein. This table has more than 300,000 distinct CDR3 sequences, about 20% appearing once. The sample was PBMCs or a T cell subset sorted from them (not recorded which). These TCRs come from a man younger than 30 who had mild COVID-19 (a few samples of this study predate the infection). Cell type and time point are not known. CDR3s include the opening cysteine and the closing phenylalanine or tryptophan. A D gene is named only where the DNA matches it firmly.

V	length	D	CDR3
TRBV12-3/TRBV12-4	12	TRBD1	CASSQGAQGYTF
TRBV19	12	TRBD1	CASRDRGYGYTF
TRBV5-1	14	TRBD2	CASSPDGGGYEQYF
TRBV28	12	NA	CASESLADTQYF
TRBV4-3	13	NA	CASSPGEGQPQHF
TRBV3-1	14	TRBD1	CASENGQGNTEAFF
TRBV28	13	NA	CASRRRAYNEQFF
TRBV6-2/TRBV6-3	11	NA	CASSYTKTQYF
TRBV6-2/TRBV6-3	19	TRBD2	CASSYPWTSGGTNTGELFF
TRBV7-8	16	TRBD2	CASSLGLALGTDTQYF
TRBV5-1	15	TRBD2	CASSILAGAHNEQFF
TRBV3-1	14	NA	CASSPHGGPYGYTF
TRBV18	15	NA	CASSDTENPNTEAFF
TRBV2	16	NA	CASSEAGSRTNYGYTF
TRBV12-3/TRBV12-4	15	NA	CASSSSGPKGGELFF